Listed below are T cell receptor beta chains from one sample, sequenced in a study of shared clonotypes between healthy human individuals. This table comes from immunoSEQ multiplex PCR, and its TCRdb copy is limited to in-frame clones, with some not included. The sample shows over 950,000 clones, 70% to 80% of them seen only once. Sequencing was performed on memory CD4+ T cells from PBMCs. These receptors all stem from a man between 18 and 29 years old in good health. Some clones in this sample may be carry-over from other donors' samples. The CDR3 runs from the conserved cysteine through the conserved F or W. Each record gives: clone size, D gene, J gene, V gene, CDR3 protein, CDR3 DNA. A D gene is named only where the DNA matches it firmly. Clone size is given for some rows only: seen once, a few or many times, or a class if the clone is expanded.

. | TRBD2 | TRBJ2-7 | TRBV7-2 | CASRPSLAENYEQYF | TGTGCCAGCAGGCCTTCACTAGCGGAGAACTACGAGCAGTACTTC
. | . | TRBJ2-3 | TRBV20-1 | CSALSVDTQYF | TGCAGTGCCCTCAGCGTAGATACGCAGTATTTT
few | TRBD1 | TRBJ2-7 | TRBV27 | CASSQPGQGYEQYF | TGTGCCAGCAGTCAACCGGGACAGGGGTACGAGCAGTACTTC
. | TRBD2 | TRBJ2-3 | TRBV19 | CASSNGRAPDTQYF | TGTGCCAGTAGTAACGGGAGGGCCCCGGATACGCAGTATTTT
. | . | TRBJ2-6 | TRBV7-3 | CASSPLPDRTSSGANVLTF | TGTGCCAGCAGCCCACTCCCTGACAGGACATCCTCTGGGGCCAACGTCCTGACTTTC
. | . | TRBJ1-3 | TRBV5-1 | CASSLEGEDTIYF | TGCGCCAGCAGCTTGGAGGGGGAAGACACCATATATTTT
. | . | TRBJ1-1 | TRBV5-8 | CASSFGLGAFF | TGTGCCAGCAGCTTCGGACTCGGGGCTTTCTTT
. | TRBD2 | TRBJ2-1 | TRBV29-1 | CSVEVLAGLYNEQFF | TGCAGCGTTGAAGTGCTAGCGGGATTGTACAATGAGCAGTTCTTC
. | TRBD1 | TRBJ1-1 | TRBV2 | CAREYRGGTGIEAFF | TGTGCCCGCGAATATAGGGGTGGGACAGGGATTGAAGCTTTCTTT
once | TRBD1 | TRBJ2-1 | TRBV6-5 | CASSDGQGAGGEQFF | TGTGCCAGCTCCGACGGACAGGGGGCAGGGGGTGAGCAGTTCTTC
. | TRBD2 | TRBJ2-6 | TRBV27 | CASSLRIGGGSSGANVLTF | TGTGCCAGCAGTTTACGGATTGGGGGAGGGAGCTCTGGGGCCAACGTCCTGACTTTC
. | . | TRBJ1-5 | TRBV30 | CAWSDRAGQPQHF | TGTGCCTGGAGTGACAGGGCCGGACAGCCCCAGCATTTT
. | . | TRBJ1-1 | TRBV20-1 | CSAETGTAAFF | TGCAGTGCCGAGACCGGTACAGCAGCTTTCTTT
. | . | TRBJ2-4 | TRBV4-3 | CASSQESARSGFSPGAKNIQYF | TGCGCCAGCAGCCAAGAAAGTGCCCGGTCAGGGTTTTCCCCCGGGGCCAAAAACATTCAGTACTTC
. | . | TRBJ1-2 | TRBV6-1 | CASAQADGYTF | TGTGCCAGCGCACAGGCCGACGGCTACACCTTC
. | TRBD2 | TRBJ2-5 | TRBV5-1 | CASKEASGLQETQYF | TGCGCCAGCAAGGAAGCTAGCGGGTTACAAGAGACCCAGTACTTC
. | . | TRBJ2-7 | TRBV6-6 | CASSYSRSSYEQYF | TGTGCCAGCAGTTACTCGAGGAGCTCCTACGAGCAGTACTTC
. | TRBD1 | TRBJ1-4 | TRBV18 | CASSPPRTGNEKLFF | TGTGCCAGCTCACCACCGAGGACAGGGAATGAAAAACTGTTTTTT
. | . | TRBJ2-7 | TRBV7-3 | CASSESQGINYEQYF | TGTGCCAGCAGCGAATCGCAGGGAATTAACTACGAGCAGTACTTC
once | . | TRBJ1-4 | TRBV27 | CASRRPGATNEKLFF | TGTGCCAGCAGACGGCCCGGGGCAACTAATGAAAAACTGTTTTTT
. | . | TRBJ2-6 | TRBV9 | CAGSVLPSGANVLTF | TGTGCCGGCAGCGTACTACCCTCTGGGGCCAACGTCCTGACTTTC
. | . | TRBJ1-1 | TRBV5-1 | CASSTVSLNRDGNTEAFF | TGCGCCAGCAGCACCGTGTCCCTAAACAGGGACGGTAACACTGAAGCTTTCTTT